This record looks at one T cell receptor beta chain sequence and its context. The data were produced by immunoSEQ multiplex PCR, yet TCRdb's version contains in-frame clones alone and is incomplete. The table lists about 32,000 clones, approximately 94% of them singletons. The sample comes from a study of T cell changes during pregnancy in multiple sclerosis. This CDR3 has 15 amino acids. Germline CDR1 and CDR2: SGHRS and YFSETQ. J gave up 2 bases and V 4 bases, and 9 bases lay outside the gene matches. The clonotype comes from a female donor with multiple sclerosis, enrolled in a pregnancy study. The chain employs TRBV5-1 and TRBJ2-7; TRBD2 matches at 7 bases. The input for sequencing was CD4+ T cells from peripheral blood mononuclear cells, taken in the second trimester of pregnancy. This CDR3 reads CASSGGWRGTYEQYF. In nucleotides, the CDR3 is TGCGCCAGCAGCGGCGGGTGGCGGGGGACCTACGAGCAGTACTTC.